This entry concerns a single T cell receptor (beta chain). Clones were read by immunoSEQ multiplex PCR, and TCRdb kept only the in-frame ones, dropping some. Of roughly 53,000 clones listed, 60% to 80% are singletons. This sample was taken from a study of blood T cell repertoires in COVID-19. The CDR3 spans 15 residues. V trimming: 2 bases; J trimming: 3 bases; junction bases outside the gene matches: 9. CDR1 is GTSNPN, CDR2 SVGIG, per germline (reference sequence). The sequence derives from a man aged 65 to 85 with active or convalescent COVID-19. The J gene is TRBJ1-2, the V gene TRBV30; 7 positions match TRBD1. Sequencing input: peripheral blood. DNA for the CDR3: TGTGCCTGGAGTAAAACAGGGGCCGTTTACTATGGCTACACCTTC. This sequence encodes CAWSKTGAVYYGYTF.